This T cell receptor beta chain was recovered during a study of Graves' ophthalmopathy and Graves' hyperthyroidism (dated by TCRdb to about 2018). Regarding the complete study: Peripheral blood was collected before any treatment was given, at the time of initial diagnosis. In total, 135 blood samples were TCR-sequenced: approximately 42 ophthalmopathy, approximately 80 hyperthyroidism and 17 hyperthyroidism-to-ophthalmopathy patients. The study used signatures of the TCR beta repertoire to tell Graves' ophthalmopathy apart from Graves' hyperthyroidism and to predict which patients would progress to ophthalmopathy. The independent validation cohort included around 19 hyperthyroidism patients plus 17 patients who later progressed from hyperthyroidism to ophthalmopathy. Once sampling was done, hyperthyroidism patients were given methimazole at a starting dose of 30 mg daily, while ophthalmopathy patients were given high-dose intravenous methylprednisolone. A discovery set of 100 patients (under 45 ophthalmopathy, about 55 stable hyperthyroidism) was enrolled to explore V-J signatures distinguishing ophthalmopathy from hyperthyroidism. In roughly six hyperthyroidism patients, the T-cell repertoire of thyroid tissue was compared with the T-cell repertoire of blood.

Notes on this clonotype: Its recognized antigen is unknown. Per-base quality was not reported, and no clone a single base away is much larger than it.

General conclusions and limits of the study: No statistical method was used to predetermine the sample size, and group allocation was not hidden from the investigators. In cross-validation, the 13-signature model distinguished ophthalmopathy from stable hyperthyroidism with 87.88% sensitivity and approximately 81% specificity, while in the test set the corresponding values were roughly 80% and 75%. In validation, the model predicted ophthalmopathy progression with about 71% sensitivity and about 73% specificity; fewer than 15 predicted patients were CT-confirmed with GO in a median of approximately six months. Most expanded thyroid clonotypes with a frequency above 0.001 also appeared in blood, which suggests that blood repertoires may reflect the immune response in the thyroid.

TCR beta CDR3 regions were amplified from RNA transcripts for repertoire sequencing. HTBI primers and the Qiagen OneStep RT-PCR kit were used in a first-round RT-PCR, which was followed by a second-round multiplex PCR, size selection and purification. Libraries were sequenced paired-end with 100 bp reads on an Illumina HiSeq2000. As for how the authors treated the data: SOAPnuke was used for read processing, and reads with adapters, uncalled bases, a mean Phred below 15, or no exact constant-primer or identifier match were discarded. COPE v1.2.5 was used to merge the high-quality paired reads. Unique nucleotide sequences were defined as clonotypes and aligned to IMGT TRB V, D and J references using MiTCR v1.1. The analysis was limited to V-J combinations with a frequency above 0.0001, which together covered 99.2% of repertoires. A TCR clonal expansion and chaos score per V-J combination was defined as the ratio of F50 clonal expansion to chaos observed in the TCRdist matrix. Features were reduced by Welch's t-statistics and random forest to over 10 V-J combinations, which fed a naive Bayes classifier. The similarity between thyroid and blood repertoires was quantified using the Morisita-Horn index. In-frame beta chains were kept once TCRdb had trimmed the public reads at Q25 with fastp and called clones with MiXCR. Each CDR3 protein appears once, grouped with its most common genes and DNA. The V and J calls and clone size come from TCRdb's table, not from the authors' own analysis. In this sample the table shows approximately 700,000 distinct CDR3 sequences, 35% to 45% of which occur a single time. The ten largest clones represent roughly 3% of the sample.

Ophthalmopathy patients had moderately to severely active disease, Clinical Activity Score of at least 3, NOSPECS grade of at least 4, and disease duration under 3 months. Patients were excluded if they had other autoimmune diseases, uncontrolled infections, pregnancy or lactation. Clinical symptoms, serum thyroxine, TRAb, thyroid ultrasound and orbital computed tomography were used for diagnosis. PBMCs were isolated from about 9 ml of fresh peripheral blood by Ficoll-Paque density gradient centrifugation. Trizol reagent was used to extract the total RNA, and its quality was then checked on an Agilent 2100 Bioanalyzer. The trim is 1 base for V and 7 bases for J, with a gap of 17 bases between the germline ends. Inclusive of the bounding cysteine and phenylalanine, the CDR3 is 15 residues long. Here the CDR3 DNA is all that survives: 45 bases in frame from base 1.

The V gene is TRBV12-3 or TRBV12-4 and the J gene is TRBJ2-7; the D gene assignment is perhaps TRBD1 or TRBD2, with each matching 6 bases. The sequencing sample was made of peripheral blood. This clonotype was sampled from an adult man with Graves' ophthalmopathy. The CDR3 is CASSLGGAGLKEQYF. The DNA sequence is as follows: TGTGCCAGCAGTTTAGGGGGGGCAGGGCTAAAGGAGCAGTACTTC.